A single sample is the source of the 7 T cell receptor beta chains below, sequenced in a study of blood T cell repertoires in COVID-19 (dated by TCRdb to the early 2020s). The library was produced with the immunoSEQ multiplex PCR assay. TCRdb mirrors the immuneACCESS table, restricted to in-frame sequences. Some clones are absent from its copies; in checked studies, under half trace to an unresolved V gene, and the reason for the others is unknown. For this sample the table gives 200,000 to 250,000 clones, of which around 91% were detected only once. The ten largest make up about 5% of the sample. The sequenced material came from peripheral blood. The receptors come from a woman in her thirties or forties with acute or convalescent COVID-19.

Points on this clone: The same CDR3 also results from other DNA sequences found in this sample. This chain links TRBV5-1 with TRBJ2-5; D possibly corresponds to TRBD1 (5 bases). Germline V gene lookup returns CDR1 SGHRS and CDR2 YFSETQ. The CDR3 has 13 amino acids. V was shortened by 1 base and J by 3 bases, with 7 bases between the two germline ends. The CDR3: CASSLLGEETQYF. CDR3 coding DNA: TGCGCCAGCAGCTTGTTAGGGGAAGAGACCCAGTACTTC.

The genes are TRBV2 and TRBJ1-2; D is perhaps TRBD1 (6 bases). The germline gives CDR1 SNHLY, CDR2 FYNNEI. The CDR3 runs to 16 residues. With 7 bases removed from V and 1 base from J, the gap between germline ends came to 19 bases. The CDR3: CASNSRGDTHNYGYTF. DNA for the CDR3: TGTGCCAGCAACTCGAGAGGGGACACCCATAACTATGGCTACACCTTC.

The chain couples TRBV2 to TRBJ1-1, with D maybe TRBD1 (5 bases). V was cut by 8 bases and J by 3 bases, with 10 bases left in between. The V gene's germline CDR1 is SNHLY and CDR2 FYNNEI. The CDR3 spans 12 residues. The CDR3: CASAGWDTEAFF. DNA of the CDR3: TGTGCCAGCGCAGGGTGGGACACTGAAGCTTTCTTT.

The chain couples TRBV6-5 to TRBJ1-4; TRBD1 might be the D (6 bases). The CDR3 consists of 14 residues. The V gene lost 7 bases and the J gene lost 3 bases, with 12 bases spanning the gap. Germline assignment: CDR1 MNHEY and CDR2 SVGAGI. CDR3 region: CASMRDKANEKLFF. The CDR3 coding sequence is TGTGCCAGCATGAGGGACAAAGCTAATGAAAAACTGTTTTTT.

This clone is a singleton in its sample. The V gene is TRBV21-1, the J gene TRBJ1-6. TRBV21-1 constitutes a pseudogene. The CDR3 has 18 amino acids. The CDR3 DNA reads TGTGCCAGCAGCAAAGTCGCTTTTAGTGGAGAATATAATTCACCCCTCCACTTT. It encodes CASSKVAFSGEYNSPLHF.

The chain has TRBV9 and TRBJ2-1, with a possible D match to TRBD1 (7 bases). The CDR3 is 15 amino acids. The germline V and J ends were trimmed by 3 bases and 0 bases, with 10 bases remaining between them. Germline CDR1 SGDLS, CDR2 YYNGEE. CDR3 bases: TGTGCCAGCAGCGGCGGGACAGCCTCCTACAATGAGCAGTTCTTC. Protein: CASSGGTASYNEQFF.

The gene calls are TRBV9 and TRBJ1-2; a possible D gene is TRBD1 (5 bases). CDR1 is SGDLS, CDR2 YYNGEE, per germline. Trimming shortened V by 0 bases and J by 8 bases, and 17 bases separated the two germline ends. The CDR3 runs to 15 residues. The CDR3 is CASSVEVRASGGYTF. The CDR3 coding sequence is TGTGCCAGCAGCGTAGAAGTCAGGGCCAGTGGGGGCTACACCTTC.